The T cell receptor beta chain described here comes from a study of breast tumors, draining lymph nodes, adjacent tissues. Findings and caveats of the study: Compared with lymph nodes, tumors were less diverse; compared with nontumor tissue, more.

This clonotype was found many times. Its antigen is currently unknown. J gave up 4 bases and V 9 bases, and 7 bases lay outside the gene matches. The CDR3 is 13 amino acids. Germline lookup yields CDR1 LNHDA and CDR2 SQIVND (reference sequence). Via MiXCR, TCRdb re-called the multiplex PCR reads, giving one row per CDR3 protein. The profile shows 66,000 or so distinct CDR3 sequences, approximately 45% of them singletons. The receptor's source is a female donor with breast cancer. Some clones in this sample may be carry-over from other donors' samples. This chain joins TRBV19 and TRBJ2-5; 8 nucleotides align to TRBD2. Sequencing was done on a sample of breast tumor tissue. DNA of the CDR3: TGTGCCAGCGCCCCAGCGGGAGCAGAGACCCAGTACTTC. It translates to CASAPAGAETQYF.